The clone carrying this T cell receptor (beta chain) came up once. The sample originates from a study of blood T cell repertoires in COVID-19. Whole-study context: COVID-19 samples collected from the United States, Italy and Spain covered acute and convalescent phases. Sample material is recorded as cDNA or gDNA derived from T cells, B-cell-depleted T cells, or PBMCs.

Original methodology: Quantification of nucleated cells was approximated via reference gene primer amplification. Assay used: immunoSEQ multiplex PCR; TCRdb lists only in-frame clones, some missing. D and trimming come from the DNA, and the V and J calls and clone size come from that table. In the table there are 150,000 or so clones, about 86% of which are singletons. In germline, CDR1 is MNHEY, CDR2 SVGAGI. This CDR3 spans 14 amino acids. V dropped 3 bases and J dropped 6 bases, with 9 bases sitting between them. V is TRBV6-5 and J is TRBJ1-6; TRBD1 might be the D (6 bases). This receptor was identified in a woman aged 60 to 75 with acute or convalescent COVID-19. Sequences were obtained from peripheral blood. In nucleotides, the CDR3 is TGTGCCAGCAGTTATAGGGGGACTAATTCACCCCTCCACTTT. It is translated as CASSYRGTNSPLHF.